Listed here is a single T cell receptor beta chain. TCRdb reanalysed the 5' RACE reads using MiXCR and keeps one entry per CDR3 protein. The sample comprises 250,000 to 400,000 distinct CDR3 sequences, over 4% of which are singletons, and around 24% rests with the top ten. V was shortened by 5 bases and J by 0 bases, with 22 bases between the two germline ends. There are 17 residues in the CDR3. Germline V gives CDR1 DFQATT, CDR2 SNEGSKA (reference sequence). The record originates from a study of T cells after yellow fever vaccination. Source: PBMCs, taken 5 days after the yellow fever booster vaccination. The chain uses TRBV20-1 and TRBJ1-2; D is ambiguous. The receptor comes from a young man who received the YFV17D yellow fever vaccine. This chain's CDR3 is CSAPPVLGVGTNYGYTF. CDR3 nucleotide sequence: TGCAGTGCTCCTCCCGTACTCGGGGTTGGGACTAACTATGGCTACACCTTC.